This T cell receptor beta chain derives from a study of blood T cell repertoires in COVID-19. The method was immunoSEQ multiplex PCR; TCRdb's version includes in-frame clones alone and lacks a portion of them. Altogether approximately 320,000 clones are present, 85% being singletons, with the ten largest covering more than 6%. The V end was cut by 6 bases, the J end by 6 bases, with 15 bases between. This CDR3 is built from 13 residues. Germline loops: CDR1 SQVTM, CDR2 ANQGSEA. In this sample, this clone turned up once. The sample comprised peripheral blood. V gene TRBV29-1 combines with J gene TRBJ2-1; D is possibly TRBD2 (5 bases). This sequence originates from a human donor in a cohort sampled during active COVID-19. This CDR3 reads CSVTGIAANEQFF. As DNA, the CDR3 is TGCAGCGTGACGGGGATCGCGGCCAATGAGCAGTTCTTC.